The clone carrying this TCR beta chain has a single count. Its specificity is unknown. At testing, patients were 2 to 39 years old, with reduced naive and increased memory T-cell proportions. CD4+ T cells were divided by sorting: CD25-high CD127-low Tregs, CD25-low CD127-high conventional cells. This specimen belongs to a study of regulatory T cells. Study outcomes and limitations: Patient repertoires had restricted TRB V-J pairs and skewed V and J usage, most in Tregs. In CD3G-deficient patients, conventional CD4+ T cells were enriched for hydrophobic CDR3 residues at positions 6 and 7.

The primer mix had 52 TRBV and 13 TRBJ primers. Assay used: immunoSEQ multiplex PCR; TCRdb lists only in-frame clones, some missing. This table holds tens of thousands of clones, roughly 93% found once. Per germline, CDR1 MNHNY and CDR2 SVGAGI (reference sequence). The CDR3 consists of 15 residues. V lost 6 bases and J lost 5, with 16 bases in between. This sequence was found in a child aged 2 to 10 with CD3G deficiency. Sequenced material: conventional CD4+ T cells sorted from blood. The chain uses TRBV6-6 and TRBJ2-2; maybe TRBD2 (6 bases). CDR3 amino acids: CASRGGLAMTGELFF. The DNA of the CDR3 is TGTGCCAGCAGGGGGGGACTGGCTATGACCGGGGAGCTGTTTTTT.